The text below deals with one TCR beta chain. Its specificity is unknown. The CDR3 is 11 residues long. Germline V gives CDR1 SQVTM, CDR2 ANQGSEA. Deletions cut 7 bases from V and 2 bases from J, with 9 bases between. The data originate from a study of cytomegalovirus exposure and HLA in healthy donors. Study-level findings and limits: Of the V segments, some could not be distinguished, including TRBV6-2 and TRBV6-3, and were excluded. Association with HLA alleles at 0.05 false discovery rate was found for around 17,000 TCR beta sequences in a later analysis.

PCR employed 60 Vbeta and 13 Jbeta primers. Produced via immunoSEQ multiplex PCR; TCRdb's table is partial and in-frame only. Here the sample spans a few hundred thousand clones, around 90% being singletons. The sample taken for sequencing was PBMCs. The TCR comes from a girl aged 2-9 years in good health and CMV-seronegative. The chain carries TRBV29-1 and TRBJ2-7; a possible D gene is TRBD1 (5 bases). In nucleotides, the CDR3 is TGCAGCGCTGGGGCGACCTACGAGCAGTACTTC. Translated: CSAGATYEQYF.